This is a list of T cell receptor beta chains from one sample in a study of cytomegalovirus exposure and HLA in healthy donors. Clones were sequenced by immunoSEQ multiplex PCR, and TCRdb holds only the in-frame ones, with some missing. The repertoire consists of roughly 150,000 clones, with approximately 84% occurring once and the leading ten covering 2% to 3%. Sequences were obtained from PBMCs. The receptor set was obtained from a man aged 25 to 40 in good health and CMV-seropositive. Each CDR3 is given with its conserved first and last residue. Not all rows give a size; the values are once, few, many and, for expanded clones, a class.

>once|13|TRBV6-1
CASNPGQGNGYTF
>few|13|TRBV10-1
CASRQASFYEQYF
>NA|13|TRBV5-1
CASSYGQGYEQYF
>NA|14|TRBV15
CATSSGGTSREQYF
>NA|16|TRBV11-3
CASTPGLAIDTGELFF
>NA|14|TRBV7-9
CSSSFGRGNTEAFF
>NA|14|TRBV2
CASSGSGRANEQFF
>NA|15|TRBV11-2
CASSSRLAGAYEQYF
>NA|14|TRBV10-3
CAISLTGRGETQYF
>NA|13|TRBV12-5
CASGFGLAYEQYF
>NA|13|TRBV6-1
CASSQGTNEKLFF
>NA|14|TRBV5-4
CASSPTGSQETQYF
>NA|15|TRBV18
CASSPGLGLTNEQFF